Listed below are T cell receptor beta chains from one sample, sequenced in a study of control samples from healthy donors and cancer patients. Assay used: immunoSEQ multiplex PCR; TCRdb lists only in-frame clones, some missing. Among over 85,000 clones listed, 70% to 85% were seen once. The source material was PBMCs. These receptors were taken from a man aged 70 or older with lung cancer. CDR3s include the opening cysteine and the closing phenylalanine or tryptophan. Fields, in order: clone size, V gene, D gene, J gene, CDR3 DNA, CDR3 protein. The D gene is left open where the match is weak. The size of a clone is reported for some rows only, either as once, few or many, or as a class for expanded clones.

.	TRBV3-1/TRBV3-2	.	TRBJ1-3	TGTGCCAGCAGCCTCCTCATCTCTGGAAACACCATATATTTT	CASSLLISGNTIYF
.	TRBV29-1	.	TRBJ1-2	TGCAGCGCCCCTGCCCAGGGACCGTCGGGCTACACCTTC	CSAPAQGPSGYTF
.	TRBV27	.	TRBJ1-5	TGTGCCAGCAGTTACGATCCCTACTCGCCCCAGCATTTT	CASSYDPYSPQHF
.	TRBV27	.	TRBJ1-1	TGTGCCAGCAGTCCTAGGGAGAACACTGAAGCTTTCTTT	CASSPRENTEAFF
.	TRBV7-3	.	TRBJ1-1	TGTGCCAGCAGCGCCTCAGGGGAAGCCACTGAAGCTTTCTTT	CASSASGEATEAFF
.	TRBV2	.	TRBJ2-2	TGTGCCAGCAGAAGAGAGGGCACCGGGGAGCTGTTTTTT	CASRREGTGELFF
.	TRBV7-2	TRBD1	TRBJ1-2	TGTGCCAGCAGGGGACAGGGGGCACGCTATGGCTACACCTTC	CASRGQGARYGYTF
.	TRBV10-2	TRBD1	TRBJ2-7	TGCGCCAGCAGTGAATCGGGACAGGCCTTCGACGAGCAGTACTTC	CASSESGQAFDEQYF
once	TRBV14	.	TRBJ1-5	TGTGCCAGCAGCCAATCAGGGGCTAGCAATCAGCCCCAGCATTTT	CASSQSGASNQPQHF
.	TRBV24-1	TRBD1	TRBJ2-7	TGTGCCACCAGTGATCCGCGACAGGGGTACGAGCAGTACTTC	CATSDPRQGYEQYF
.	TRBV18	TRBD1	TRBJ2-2	TGTGCCAGCTCACCGCCATCCGGGACAGTCACCGGGGAGCTGTTTTTT	CASSPPSGTVTGELFF
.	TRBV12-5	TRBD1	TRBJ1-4	TGTGCTAGTGCCACAGGGGGCTCGGATGAAAAACTGTTTTTT	CASATGGSDEKLFF
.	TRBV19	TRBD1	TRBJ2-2	TGTGCCAGTAGGTCAGGGGGAGATATCGGGGAGCTGTTTTTT	CASRSGGDIGELFF
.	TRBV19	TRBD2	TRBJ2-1	TGTGCCAGTAGTATCGGCGGGGGGACCTACAATGAGCAGTTCTTC	CASSIGGGTYNEQFF
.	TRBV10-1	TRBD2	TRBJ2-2	TGCGCCAGCAGTGAGAGCGGGGGGACCGGGGAGCTGTTTTTT	CASSESGGTGELFF
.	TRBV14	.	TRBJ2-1	TGTGCCAGCAGCCAAGATCTACAGCGGGTGCAGTTCTTC	CASSQDLQRVQFF
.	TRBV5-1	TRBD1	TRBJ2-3	TGCGCCAGCAGCTTTCGCGGGACAGGGGGCACAGATACGCAGTATTTT	CASSFRGTGGTDTQYF
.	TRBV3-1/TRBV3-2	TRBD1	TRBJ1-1	TGTGCCAGCAGCCGCGGACAGGGGTACACTGAAGCTTTCTTT	CASSRGQGYTEAFF
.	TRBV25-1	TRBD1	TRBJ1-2	TGTGCCAGCAGGGCATCAGGGGGGAGCTATGGCTACACCTTC	CASRASGGSYGYTF
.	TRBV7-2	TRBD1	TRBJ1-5	TGTGCCAGCAGCTTAGAAAGGGGGCTTAAGCCCCAGCATTTT	CASSLERGLKPQHF
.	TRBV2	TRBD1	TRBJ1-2	TGTGCCAGCAGCGGGGGACAGGGCCCCGGGACCTATGGCTACACCTTC	CASSGGQGPGTYGYTF
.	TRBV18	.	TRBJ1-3	TGTGCCAGCTCACCCTCGCCGACGGATGTCGGAAACACCATATATTTT	CASSPSPTDVGNTIYF
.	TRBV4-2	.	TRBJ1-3	TGTGCCAGCAGCCAGGGGGCTAGGCTGGGAGGAAACACCATATATTTT	CASSQGARLGGNTIYF
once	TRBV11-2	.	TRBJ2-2	TGTGCCAGCAGCGTAGGGGGTCTGGGGACCGGGGAGCTGTTTTTT	CASSVGGLGTGELFF
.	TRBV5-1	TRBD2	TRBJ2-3	TGCGCCAGCAGCCCCGCCCTAGCGGCCGTGGATACGCAGTATTTT	CASSPALAAVDTQYF
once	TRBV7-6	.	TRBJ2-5	TGTGCCAGCAGCCGATCCGGGACGGGACAAGAGACCCAGTACTTC	CASSRSGTGQETQYF
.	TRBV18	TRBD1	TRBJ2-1	TGTGCCAGCTCACCGGGGACAGATTCCTACAATGAGCAGTTCTTC	CASSPGTDSYNEQFF
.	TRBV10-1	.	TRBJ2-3	TGCGCCAGCAGTGTGCCGGGGGCATCGACAGATACGCAGTATTTT	CASSVPGASTDTQYF
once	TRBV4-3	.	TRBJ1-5	TGCGCCAGCAGCCCAATTCTTAATCAGCCCCAGCATTTT	CASSPILNQPQHF
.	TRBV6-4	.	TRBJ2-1	TGTGCCAGCAGTGACTCGATTGGGGGTAACAGGGATGAGCAGTTCTTC	CASSDSIGGNRDEQFF
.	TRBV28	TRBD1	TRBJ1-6	TGTGCCAGCAGTTCCAGGACAGGGGCCAGTTCACCCCTCCACTTT	CASSSRTGASSPLHF
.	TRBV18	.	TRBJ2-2	TGTGCCGGGTCCGTGGCGAACACCGGGGAGCTGTTTTTT	CAGSVANTGELFF
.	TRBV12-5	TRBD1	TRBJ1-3	TGTGCTAGTGGACGTACTTACCGGGACAGGTTTTTAAGCTCTGGAAACACCATATATTTT	CASGRTYRDRFLSSGNTIYF
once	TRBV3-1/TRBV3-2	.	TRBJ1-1	TGTGCCAGCGGCCAAGAAGAACTTCCCGCGGGGAACACTGAAGCTTTCTTT	CASGQEELPAGNTEAFF
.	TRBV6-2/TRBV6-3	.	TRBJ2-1	TGTGCCAGCAGTTACCGCCAGCGGGTCTACAATGAGCAGTTCTTC	CASSYRQRVYNEQFF
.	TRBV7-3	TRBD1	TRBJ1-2	TGTGCCAGCAGCATTGACAGGGAAGGCTACACCTTC	CASSIDREGYTF
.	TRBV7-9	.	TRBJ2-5	TGTGCCAGCAGCTTCTTCGGAGAGACCCAGTACTTC	CASSFFGETQYF